What follows are 32 T cell receptor beta chains derived from one specimen sequenced in a study of blood T cells in healthy people across ages. The use of a sample-barcoded 5' primer and a J-beta primer mix characterized a second PCR of roughly 6 to 11 cycles. TCRdb independently ran MiXCR on the 5' RACE reads; one entry per CDR3 protein. The data hold over a million distinct CDR3 sequences, with about 45% observed a single time. The sample taken for sequencing was blood. The receptor source for this set is a woman aged 18 to 35 in good health.

This chain joins TRBV6-1 and TRBJ2-7; tentatively, D is TRBD1 (5 bases). Germline V CDR1 and CDR2: MNHNS, SASEGT. The CDR3 has 16 amino acids. V lost 2 bases and J lost 7, with 21 bases in between. CDR3 in amino acids: CASSETQVLSYNEQYF. The CDR3 nucleotides are TGTGCCAGCAGTGAAACACAGGTCCTCTCCTACAATGAGCAGTACTTC.

This chain links TRBV20-1 with TRBJ1-4, with a weak D call TRBD1 (5 bases). Trimming removed 5 bases at V and 0 bases at J, with 13 bases between. Germline loops: CDR1 DFQATT, CDR2 SNEGSKA (reference sequence). The CDR3 sequence is 15 residues long. CDR3 region: CSAGDAGTTNEKLFF. In DNA form, the CDR3 reads TGCAGTGCTGGGGACGCAGGAACAACTAATGAAAAACTGTTTTTT.

In its sample, this clonotype was seen a few times. The chain combines TRBV13 with TRBJ2-1; possibly TRBD1 or TRBD2 for D (5 bases each). There are 13 residues in the CDR3. Germline V lookup: CDR1 PRHDT, CDR2 FYEKMQ (reference sequence). V dropped 5 bases and J dropped 7 bases, with 12 bases sitting between them. In DNA form, the CDR3 reads TGTGCCAGCAGCCCGGGACGGGGAAATGAGCAGTTCTTC. Protein product: CASSPGRGNEQFF.

The gene calls are TRBV6-5 and TRBJ2-1, with 10 bases matching TRBD2. The end of the DNA aligns better with TRBJ2-7, so the J call may be wrong. The CDR3 runs 14 residues. Germline-derived CDR1 and CDR2 are MNHEY and SVGAGI. This CDR3 is CASQREGTYNEQYF. The CDR3 DNA is TGTGCCAGCCAGCGGGAGGGGACCTACAATGAGCAGTACTTC.

The chain carries TRBV5-1 and TRBJ1-2; D is possibly TRBD1 (5 bases). The CDR3 is 15 residues long. CDR1 and CDR2 (germline): SGHRS, YFSETQ. Between the trimmed V and J ends, which lost 3 bases and 8 bases, there was a span of 20 bases. The CDR3 region is CASSSSQDPWGGYTF. CDR3 sequence (DNA): TGCGCCAGCAGCTCGTCACAGGACCCTTGGGGAGGCTACACCTTC.

Concerning this clonotype: Mismatch with germline at one junction end may stem from a read error. The V call is TRBV20-1, the J call TRBJ1-4; weak D call: TRBD1 (6 bases). The CDR3 spans 15 residues. CDR1 is DFQATT and CDR2 is SNEGSKA in the germline V gene (reference sequence). The CDR3 loop is CSARDLPGANEKPFF. DNA for the CDR3: TGCAGTGCTAGAGATCTCCCAGGGGCTAATGAAAAACCGTTTTTT.

V and J are TRBV29-1 and TRBJ1-1; no definite D call. V gave up 1 base and J gave up 2 bases, with 11 bases separating them. The CDR3 runs to 14 residues. CDR1 SQVTM and CDR2 ANQGSEA come from the germline V gene. In DNA, the CDR3 is TGCAGCGTTGAAGTCTTCGGGAGAAACACTGAAGCTTTCTTT. Encoded protein: CSVEVFGRNTEAFF.

This rearrangement joins TRBV7-9 to TRBJ2-1; no reliable D call. This CDR3 contains 13 residues. V lost 6 bases, J lost 8 bases, and 14 bases lay in between. Germline-derived CDR1 and CDR2 are SEHNR and FQNEAQ (reference sequence). CDR3 DNA sequence: TGTGCCAGCAGTCGATCCCCCTGGGATGAGCAGTTCTTC. This gives the protein CASSRSPWDEQFF.

V gene TRBV3-1 combines with J gene TRBJ2-5, with TRBD1 matching over 9 bases. The J call may be incorrect, as the DNA end agrees better with TRBJ2-7. The CDR3 loop spans 15 amino acids. Looked up from germline, CDR1 is LGHDT and CDR2 is YNNKEL (reference sequence). The CDR3 reads CASSQDYRGLNEQYF. CDR3 nucleotides: TGTGCCAGCAGCCAAGACTACAGGGGGCTCAACGAGCAGTACTTC.

The rearrangement links TRBV19 to TRBJ2-1; 7 nucleotides align to TRBD2. The V gene end was trimmed by 7 bases and the J gene end by 6 bases; junction bases not matched to a gene: 6. This CDR3 is 13 amino acids long. Germline V lookup: CDR1 LNHDA, CDR2 SQIVND (reference sequence). The CDR3 is CASTAGWANEQFF. The DNA for the CDR3 is TGTGCCAGTACAGCGGGATGGGCCAATGAGCAGTTCTTC.

The genes are TRBV25-1 and TRBJ2-2; D is undetermined. Germline V gives CDR1 MGHDK, CDR2 SYGVNS. V was pared by 2 bases and J by 4 bases, with 20 bases between. The CDR3 is 18 residues long. The chain's CDR3 is CASSEGVDVFKGTGELFF. CDR3 DNA: TGTGCCAGCAGTGAAGGAGTTGACGTCTTTAAGGGCACCGGGGAGCTGTTTTTT.

The chain employs TRBV29-1 and TRBJ2-5; TRBD2 agrees at 8 bases. The CDR3 is 13 amino acids. J lost 11 bases, V lost 8 bases, and 16 bases had no gene match. The germline gives CDR1 SQVTM, CDR2 ANQGSEA. The CDR3 sequence: CSLREALSDEQYF. DNA of the CDR3: TGCAGCTTGCGGGAGGCCCTCTCGGATGAGCAGTACTTC.

The sample holds a few counts of this clonotype. J is TRBJ2-5 and V is TRBV28, with a tentative D call TRBD1 (5 bases). V lost 2 bases and J lost 2, with 9 bases in between. This CDR3 has 14 amino acids. Germline CDR1 and CDR2: MDHEN and SYDVKM. CDR3 sequence reads: CASSLKKGQETQYF. The CDR3 coding sequence is TGTGCCAGCAGTTTAAAGAAGGGGCAAGAGACCCAGTACTTC. Full variable domain (outside the CDR3, taken from reference TRBV28 and TRBJ2-5): DVKVTQSSRYLVKRTGEKVFLECVQDMDHENMFWYRQDPGLGLRLIYFSYDVKMKEKGDIPEGYSVSREKKERFSLILESASTNQTSMYLCASSLKKGQETQYFGPGTRLLVL.

This clonotype was seen only a few times. V is TRBV20-1 and J is TRBJ1-6; 8 bases align to TRBD1. The CDR3 is made up of 13 amino acids. In germline, CDR1 is DFQATT, CDR2 SNEGSKA (reference sequence). V lost 3 bases to trimming and J lost 9 bases; unmatched junction nucleotides: 4. CDR3 nucleotide sequence: TGCAGTGCTAGGGTCACAGGGGGTTCACCCCTCCACTTT. Its protein is CSARVTGGSPLHF.

There are a few counts of this clonotype. This CDR3 reads CASSLWASYNEQYF. CDR3 nucleotides: TGTGCCAGCAGTTTGTGGGCCTCCTACAATGAGCAGTACTTC. V and J are TRBV27 and TRBJ2-1; D unclear. Matching the DNA end better, TRBJ2-7 makes the J call doubtful. This CDR3 has 14 amino acids. The germline V gene encodes CDR1 MNHEY and CDR2 SMNVEV (reference sequence).

The chain carries TRBV6-6 and TRBJ2-1, with TRBD2 identical over 14 bases. In germline, CDR1 is MNHNY, CDR2 SVGAGI (reference sequence). This CDR3 has 17 amino acids. V shed 0 bases, J shed 5 bases, and the junction held 3 bases outside the gene matches. The CDR3 loop is CASSYSTSGREDNEQFF. The CDR3, as DNA: TGTGCCAGCAGTTACTCGACTAGCGGGAGGGAAGACAATGAGCAGTTCTTC.

The V gene is TRBV27, the J gene TRBJ1-4; D is perhaps TRBD1 (5 bases). The CDR3 totals 17 residues. V was pared by 1 base and J by 7 bases, with 19 bases between. Germline CDR1 is MNHEY and CDR2 is SMNVEV (reference sequence). CDR3: CASSLLGSQGRSEKLFF. The DNA for the CDR3 is TGTGCCAGCAGTTTATTAGGTAGCCAGGGACGAAGTGAAAAACTGTTTTTT.

The sample holds one count of this clonotype. The V and J genes are TRBV27 and TRBJ2-1, with TRBD2 matching over 14 bases. The DNA end is more similar to TRBJ2-7, so the J call may be wrong. The germline CDR1 and CDR2 sequences are MNHEY and SMNVEV (reference sequence). The CDR3 runs 19 residues. The CDR3 loop is CASSSRGLAGEGYYNEQYF. CDR3 bases: TGTGCCAGCAGTTCCCGGGGACTAGCGGGAGAGGGGTATTACAATGAGCAGTACTTC.

In regard to this clonotype: This CDR3 fails to terminate in the conserved phenylalanine or tryptophan, so it likely reflects a read error. The chain joins TRBV7-3 to TRBJ1-1, with a weak D call TRBD1 (5 bases). The CDR3 runs to 15 residues. V was shortened by 2 bases and J by 4 bases, with 14 bases between the two germline ends. The germline V gene encodes CDR1 SGHTA and CDR2 FQGTGA. CDR3 sequence: CASSLRAGLVTEAFS. In DNA form, the CDR3 reads TGTGCCAGCAGCTTACGGGCAGGGTTGGTCACTGAAGCTTTCTCT.

The chain combines TRBV2 with TRBJ1-5, with TRBD1 matching over 7 bases. The CDR3 runs to 12 residues. Unmatched junction bases numbered 4, after V lost 1 base and J lost 13 bases. The germline gives CDR1 SNHLY, CDR2 FYNNEI. Here the CDR3 DNA reads TGTGCCAGCAGTGAAGTTAGGGGGCCACAGCATTTT. This encodes CASSEVRGPQHF.

This chain connects TRBV12-3 or TRBV12-4 to TRBJ1-4; possibly TRBD1 for D (6 bases). V lost 6 bases to trimming and J lost 2 bases, with 13 bases between them. The CDR3 spans 15 residues. The CDR3 loop is CASRRNQGTNEKLFF. CDR3 coding DNA: TGTGCCAGCAGACGTAACCAGGGGACTAATGAAAAACTGTTTTTT.

V gene TRBV25-1 combines with J gene TRBJ2-7, with D perhaps assigned TRBD1 or TRBD2 (6 bases each). V was trimmed by 4 bases and J by 5 bases, leaving 24 bases between them. The CDR3 consists of 17 residues. Germline CDR1 and CDR2: MGHDK and SYGVNS. The DNA of the CDR3 is TGTGCCAGCAGTGGGGGGCCCAGACAGGAGGGTGTAAACGAGCAGTACTTC. This codes for CASSGGPRQEGVNEQYF.

This clonotype was observed a few times. The chain uses TRBV4-1 and TRBJ2-6, with D tentatively TRBD2 (5 bases). Germline V gene lookup returns CDR1 MGHRA and CDR2 YSYEKL. V was clipped by 5 bases and J by 2 bases, with 13 bases between them. The CDR3 spans 16 residues. The CDR3 spells CASSVLSGTGANVLTF. CDR3 nucleotide sequence: TGCGCCAGCAGCGTGTTGAGCGGAACTGGGGCCAACGTCCTGACTTTC.

Details on this clonotype: A much more abundant neighbour one base away suggests this may be a read error. This sequence joins TRBV20-1 and TRBJ2-1; 9 bases match TRBD2. The CDR3 spans 16 residues. Germline V lookup: CDR1 DFQATT, CDR2 SNEGSKA (reference sequence). Losses at the gene ends were 3 bases for V and 13 bases for J; bases not matched to a gene: 19. CDR3 in DNA: TGCAGTGCTAGCTTTAGCCCCCTAGCGGGGACCTCAGCCCAGTTCTTC. Residues: CSASFSPLAGTSAQFF.

The chain employs TRBV20-1 and TRBJ1-1; 7 positions agree with TRBD1. The CDR3 runs 14 residues. Germline V lookup: CDR1 DFQATT, CDR2 SNEGSKA (reference sequence). V shed 3 bases and J 1 base; nucleotides not matched to a gene: 5. As DNA, the CDR3 is TGCAGTGCTAGCGCAGGGACAGAGAACACTGAAGCTTTCTTT. Translated, it gives CSASAGTENTEAFF.

The CDR3: CASGSFMNTEAFF. The CDR3, as DNA: TGTGCCAGCGGGTCCTTTATGAACACTGAAGCTTTCTTT. The V call is TRBV7-9, the J call TRBJ1-1; D remains unclear. This CDR3 spans 13 amino acids. Trimming cost V 8 bases and J 0 bases, with 10 bases left between them. Germline V gene data show CDR1 as SEHNR and CDR2 as FQNEAQ (reference sequence).

The chain links TRBV20-1 to TRBJ2-5, with D uncertain. Looked up from germline, CDR1 is DFQATT and CDR2 is SNEGSKA (reference sequence). The CDR3 sequence is 14 residues long. V was cut by 3 bases and J by 5 bases, with 16 bases left in between. The CDR3 nucleotides read TGCAGTGCTAGTCTTTCCGGATCTGTGGAGACCCAGTACTTC. Protein product: CSASLSGSVETQYF.

V gene TRBV5-4 combines with J gene TRBJ1-2; D ambiguous. The germline V gene encodes CDR1 SGHNT and CDR2 YYREEE (reference sequence). Trimming took 4 bases from V and 4 from J, leaving 11 bases between them. CDR3 length: 13 amino acids. The CDR3 nucleotides read TGTGCCAGCAGCACATCGAGATTCTATGGCTACACCTTC. This encodes CASSTSRFYGYTF.

The CDR3, as DNA: TGCAGTGCTTACGGGGGGGCCCACAATGAGCAGTTCTTC. Residues: CSAYGGAHNEQFF. The J gene is TRBJ2-1, the V gene TRBV20-1, with 8 bases matching TRBD2. The V gene end was trimmed by 5 bases and the J gene end by 5 bases; junction bases not matched to a gene: 5. The CDR3 totals 13 residues. Germline loops: CDR1 DFQATT, CDR2 SNEGSKA (reference sequence).

The table lists this clonotype with a few counts. This chain joins TRBV5-1 and TRBJ2-1, with 9 bases aligning to TRBD2. This CDR3 is 17 amino acids long. Germline assignment: CDR1 SGHRS and CDR2 YFSETQ. The trim removed 4 bases at V and 3 bases at J, leaving 11 bases unmatched. CDR3 in amino acids: CASSLSSGGRGYNEQFF. The CDR3 nucleotides read TGCGCCAGCAGCCTCTCATCGGGCGGGAGGGGCTACAATGAGCAGTTCTTC. Together with reference TRBV5-1 and TRBJ2-1, the CDR3 gives the full variable domain: KAGVTQTPRYLIKTRGQQVTLSCSPISGHRSVSWYQQTPGQGLQFLFEYFSETQRNKGNFPGRFSGRQFSNSRSEMNVSTLELGDSALYLCASSLSSGGRGYNEQFFGPGTRLTVL.

This clonotype was seen a few times. The CDR3 nucleotides are TGTGCCAGCAGTTCAATGATGTACGAGCAGTACTTC. As protein: CASSSMMYEQYF. The J gene is TRBJ2-7, the V gene TRBV12-3 or TRBV12-4; no definite D call. The CDR3 spans 12 residues. Trimming removed 4 bases from V and 4 bases from J, with 8 bases in between.

The chain links TRBV7-9 to TRBJ2-5, with 7 nucleotides matching TRBD2. Germline V gene data show CDR1 as SEHNR and CDR2 as FQNEAQ (reference sequence). The ends lost 5 bases at V and 11 bases at J; junction bases unmatched: 11. The CDR3 is 13 amino acids. The CDR3 nucleotides are TGTGCCAGCAGCCCGGGACTAAGCAATGAGCAGTACTTC. As protein: CASSPGLSNEQYF.